Listed here is a single T cell receptor beta chain. Its antigen is still unknown. This entry belongs to a study of regulatory and conventional T cells in RAG deficiency. Genomic DNA came from blood conventional CD4+ T cells gated CD25-low CD127-high. V lost 5 bases to trimming and J lost 0 bases; unmatched junction nucleotides: 3. Germline values: CDR1 SEHNR, CDR2 FQNEAQ (reference sequence). The CDR3 runs 15 residues. Generated by immunoSEQ multiplex PCR, the TCRdb table keeps only in-frame clones and is missing some. This table holds over 45,000 clones, 80% to 90% found once. Study-level results: In Omenn syndrome, Treg and Tconv repertoires overlapped >80%. Control T-cell subsets had markedly higher Shannon entropy and lower Simpson indices than RAG-deficient patients.

Another study also made use of these data, one on regulatory T cells. This second study says: Amplification used 52 TRBV primers and 13 TRBJ primers.

The chain has TRBV7-9 and TRBJ2-1, with 8 bases aligning to TRBD2. The receptor comes from a human donor in good health. The sample consisted of CD4+ effector T cells sorted from blood. The CDR3 DNA follows: TGTGCCAGCAGCCCGCTAGCGGGCTCCTACAATGAGCAGTTCTTC. This encodes CASSPLAGSYNEQFF.